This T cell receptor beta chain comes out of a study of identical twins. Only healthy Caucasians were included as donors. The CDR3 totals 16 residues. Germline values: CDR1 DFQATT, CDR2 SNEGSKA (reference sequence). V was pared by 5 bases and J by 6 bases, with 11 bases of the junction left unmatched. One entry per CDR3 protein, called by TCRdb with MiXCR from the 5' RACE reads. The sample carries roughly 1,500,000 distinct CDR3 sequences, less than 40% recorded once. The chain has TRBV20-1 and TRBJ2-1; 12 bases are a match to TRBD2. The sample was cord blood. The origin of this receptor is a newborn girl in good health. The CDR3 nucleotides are TGCAGTGCTCTACAAACGACTAGCGGGAGAATCAATGAGCAGTTCTTC. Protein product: CSALQTTSGRINEQFF.